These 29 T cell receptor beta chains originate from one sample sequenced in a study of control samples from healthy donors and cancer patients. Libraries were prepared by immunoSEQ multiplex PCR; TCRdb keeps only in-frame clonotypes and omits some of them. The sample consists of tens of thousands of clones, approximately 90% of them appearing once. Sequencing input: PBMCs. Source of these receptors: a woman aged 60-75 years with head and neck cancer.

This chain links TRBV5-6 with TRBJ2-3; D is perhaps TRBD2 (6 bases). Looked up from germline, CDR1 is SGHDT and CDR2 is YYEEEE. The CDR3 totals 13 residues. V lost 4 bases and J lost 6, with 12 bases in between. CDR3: CASSETSPDTQYF. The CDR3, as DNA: TGTGCCAGCAGCGAGACTAGTCCTGATACGCAGTATTTT.

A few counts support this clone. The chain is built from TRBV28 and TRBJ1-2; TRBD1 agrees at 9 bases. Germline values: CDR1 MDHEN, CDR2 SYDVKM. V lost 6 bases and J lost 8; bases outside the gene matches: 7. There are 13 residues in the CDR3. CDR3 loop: CASSHGTGRGYTF. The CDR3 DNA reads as TGTGCCAGCAGCCACGGGACAGGGCGAGGCTACACCTTC.

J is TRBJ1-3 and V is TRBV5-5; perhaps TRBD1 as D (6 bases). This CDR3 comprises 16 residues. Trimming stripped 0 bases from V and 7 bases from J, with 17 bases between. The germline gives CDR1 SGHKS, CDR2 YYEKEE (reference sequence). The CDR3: CASSLGGQFDGNTIYF. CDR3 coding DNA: TGTGCCAGCAGCTTGGGAGGACAGTTCGATGGGAACACCATATATTTT.

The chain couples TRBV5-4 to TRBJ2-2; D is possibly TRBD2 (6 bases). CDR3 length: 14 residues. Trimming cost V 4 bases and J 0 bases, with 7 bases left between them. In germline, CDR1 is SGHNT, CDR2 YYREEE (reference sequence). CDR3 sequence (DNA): TGTGCCAGCAGCCGGGACTCGAACACCGGGGAGCTGTTTTTT. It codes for CASSRDSNTGELFF. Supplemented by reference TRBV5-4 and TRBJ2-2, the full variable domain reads ETGVTQSPTHLIKTRGQQVTLRCSSQSGHNTVSWYQQALGQGPQFIFQYYREEENGRGNFPPRFSGLQFPNYSSELNVNALELDDSALYLCASSRDSNTGELFFGEGSRLTVL.

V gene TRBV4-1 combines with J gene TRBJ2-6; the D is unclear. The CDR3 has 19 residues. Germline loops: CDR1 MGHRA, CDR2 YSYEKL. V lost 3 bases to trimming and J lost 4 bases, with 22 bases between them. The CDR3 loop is CASSQIAFLSTRGANVLTF. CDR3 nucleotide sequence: TGCGCCAGCAGCCAGATAGCCTTTCTATCGACTCGAGGGGCCAACGTCCTGACTTTC.

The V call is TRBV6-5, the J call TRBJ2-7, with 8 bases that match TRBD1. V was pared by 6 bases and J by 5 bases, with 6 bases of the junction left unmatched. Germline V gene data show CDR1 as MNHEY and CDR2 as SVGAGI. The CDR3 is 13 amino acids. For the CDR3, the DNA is TGTGCCAGCAGAGACAGGGGAGTCGACGAGCAGTACTTC. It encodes CASRDRGVDEQYF.

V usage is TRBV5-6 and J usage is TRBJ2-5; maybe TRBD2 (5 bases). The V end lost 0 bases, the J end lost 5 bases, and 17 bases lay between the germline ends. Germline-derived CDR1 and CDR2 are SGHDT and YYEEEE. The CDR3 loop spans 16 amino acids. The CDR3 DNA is TGTGCCAGCAGCTTGGCCGGGGAGCCAATCAGGGAGACCCAGTACTTC. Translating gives CASSLAGEPIRETQYF. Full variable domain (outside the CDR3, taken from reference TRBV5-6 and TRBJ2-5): DAGVTQSPTHLIKTRGQQVTLRCSPKSGHDTVSWYQQALGQGPQFIFQYYEEEERQRGNFPDRFSGHQFPNYSSELNVNALLLGDSALYLCASSLAGEPIRETQYFGPGTRLLVL.

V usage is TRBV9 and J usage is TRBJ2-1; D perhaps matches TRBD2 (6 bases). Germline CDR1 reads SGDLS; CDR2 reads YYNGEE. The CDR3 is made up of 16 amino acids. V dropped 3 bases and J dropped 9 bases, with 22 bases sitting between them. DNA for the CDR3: TGTGCCAGCAGCGGCCTCGGAGGGCCCCCCGCGGGTGAGCAGTTCTTC. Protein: CASSGLGGPPAGEQFF.

The CDR3 protein is CASSEFRETYNEQFF. The CDR3 region has the DNA TGCGCCAGCAGTGAGTTTCGCGAGACCTACAATGAGCAGTTCTTC. The chain joins TRBV10-1 to TRBJ2-1; D call uncertain. Germline V gene sequence: CDR1 WNHNN, CDR2 SYGVQD (reference sequence). Trimming shortened V by 1 base and J by 2 bases, and 9 bases separated the two germline ends. This CDR3 is built from 15 residues.

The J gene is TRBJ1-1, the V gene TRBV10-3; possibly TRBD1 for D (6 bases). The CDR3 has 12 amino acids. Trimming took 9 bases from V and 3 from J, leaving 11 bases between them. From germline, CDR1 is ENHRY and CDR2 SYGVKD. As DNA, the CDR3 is TGTGCCATATCAGAGGGGGACACTGAAGCTTTCTTT. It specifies CAISEGDTEAFF.

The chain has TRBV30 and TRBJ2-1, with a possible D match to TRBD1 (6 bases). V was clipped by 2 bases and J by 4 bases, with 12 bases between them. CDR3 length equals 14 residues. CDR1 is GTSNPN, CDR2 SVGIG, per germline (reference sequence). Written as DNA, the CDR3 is TGTGCCTGGAGTTTTGGACAGAAATACAATGAGCAGTTCTTC. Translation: CAWSFGQKYNEQFF.

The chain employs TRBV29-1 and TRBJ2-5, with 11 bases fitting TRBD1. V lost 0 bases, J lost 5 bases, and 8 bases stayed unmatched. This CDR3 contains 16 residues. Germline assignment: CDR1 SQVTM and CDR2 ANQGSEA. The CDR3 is CSVEDNGQGAGETQYF. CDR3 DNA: TGCAGCGTTGAAGATAATGGACAGGGGGCTGGGGAGACCCAGTACTTC.

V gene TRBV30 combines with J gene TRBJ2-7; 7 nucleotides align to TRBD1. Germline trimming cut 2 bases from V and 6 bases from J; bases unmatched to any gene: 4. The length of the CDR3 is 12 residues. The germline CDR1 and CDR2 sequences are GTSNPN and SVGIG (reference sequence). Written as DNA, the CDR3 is TGTGCCTGGAGTTTCACAGGGGCCGAGCAGTACTTC. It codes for CAWSFTGAEQYF.

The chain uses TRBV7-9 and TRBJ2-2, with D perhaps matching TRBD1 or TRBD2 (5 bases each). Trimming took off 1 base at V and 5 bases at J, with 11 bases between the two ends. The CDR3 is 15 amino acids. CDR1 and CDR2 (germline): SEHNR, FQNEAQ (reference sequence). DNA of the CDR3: TGTGCCAGCAGCTTAGGAGGGGCCTCAACCGGGGAGCTGTTTTTT. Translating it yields CASSLGGASTGELFF.

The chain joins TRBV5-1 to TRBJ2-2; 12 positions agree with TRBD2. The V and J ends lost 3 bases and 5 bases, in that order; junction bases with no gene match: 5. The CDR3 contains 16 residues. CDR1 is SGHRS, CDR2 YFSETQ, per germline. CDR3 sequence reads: CASSSLTSGSTGELFF. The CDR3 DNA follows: TGCGCCAGCAGCTCGTTGACTAGCGGGAGTACCGGGGAGCTGTTTTTT.

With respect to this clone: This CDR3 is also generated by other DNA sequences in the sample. The DNA of the CDR3 is TGTGCCAGCAGCTTAGGACGGCGTGGCACTGAAGCTTTCTTT. This sequence encodes CASSLGRRGTEAFF. This chain joins TRBV11-2 and TRBJ1-1, with D hard to call. The CDR3 has 14 residues. Trimming took 1 base from V and 4 from J, leaving 10 bases between them. Germline CDR1 is SGHAT and CDR2 is FQNNGV. The variable domain in full, with the rest retrieved from reference TRBV11-2 and TRBJ1-1, is EAGVAQSPRYKIIEKRQSVAFWCNPISGHATLYWYQQILGQGPKLLIQFQNNGVVDDSQLPKDRFSAERLKGVDSTLKIQPAKLEDSAVYLCASSLGRRGTEAFFGQGTRLTVV.

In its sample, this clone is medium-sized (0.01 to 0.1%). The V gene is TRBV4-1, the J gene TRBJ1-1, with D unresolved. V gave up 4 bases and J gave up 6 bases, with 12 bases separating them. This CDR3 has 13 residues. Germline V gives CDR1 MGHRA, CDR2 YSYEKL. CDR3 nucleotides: TGCGCCAGCAGCCTGCGAGGATCCCCTGAAGCTTTCTTT. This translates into CASSLRGSPEAFF.

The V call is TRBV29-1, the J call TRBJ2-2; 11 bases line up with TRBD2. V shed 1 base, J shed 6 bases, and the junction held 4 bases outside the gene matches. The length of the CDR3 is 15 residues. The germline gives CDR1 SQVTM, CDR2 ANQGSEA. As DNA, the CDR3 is TGCAGCGTTGAAGGTAGCGGGAGGGCTTCCGGGGAGCTGTTTTTT. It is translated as CSVEGSGRASGELFF.

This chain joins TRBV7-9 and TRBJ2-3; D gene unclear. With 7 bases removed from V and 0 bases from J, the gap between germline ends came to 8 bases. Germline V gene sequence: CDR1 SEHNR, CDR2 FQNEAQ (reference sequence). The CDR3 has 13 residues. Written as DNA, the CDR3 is TGTGCCAGCACCTCGGGCAGCACAGATACGCAGTATTTT. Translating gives CASTSGSTDTQYF.

The CDR3 here is CASSLAGGQQETQYF. Written as DNA, the CDR3 is TGTGCCAGCAGTTTAGCGGGAGGGCAACAAGAGACCCAGTACTTC. The V call is TRBV6-2 or TRBV6-3, the J call TRBJ2-5; 11 nucleotides line up with TRBD2. CDR3 size: 15 residues. Germline-derived CDR1 and CDR2 are MNHEY and SVGEGT. The V segment lost 4 bases and the J segment 2 bases; nucleotides outside the gene matches: 3.

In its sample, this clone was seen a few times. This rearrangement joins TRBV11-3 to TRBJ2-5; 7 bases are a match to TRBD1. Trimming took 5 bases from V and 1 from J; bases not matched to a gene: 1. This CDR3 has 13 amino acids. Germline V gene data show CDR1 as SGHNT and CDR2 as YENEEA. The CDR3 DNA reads TGTGCCAGCAGCCGACAGGGCCAAGAGACCCAGTACTTC. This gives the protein CASSRQGQETQYF.

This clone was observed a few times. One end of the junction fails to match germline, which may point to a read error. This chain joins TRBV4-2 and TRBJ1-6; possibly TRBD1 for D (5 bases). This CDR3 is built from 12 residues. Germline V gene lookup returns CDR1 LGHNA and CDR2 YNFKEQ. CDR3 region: CASSQLGDAPSF. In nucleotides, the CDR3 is TGTGCCAGCAGCCAATTGGGGGATGCACCGTCGTTT.

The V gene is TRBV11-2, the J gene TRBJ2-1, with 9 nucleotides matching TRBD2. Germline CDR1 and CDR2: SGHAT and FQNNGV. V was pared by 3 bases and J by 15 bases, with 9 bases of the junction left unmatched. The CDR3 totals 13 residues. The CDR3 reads CASSFGGRARRFF. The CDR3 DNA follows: TGTGCCAGCAGCTTCGGCGGGAGGGCCCGTCGGTTCTTC.

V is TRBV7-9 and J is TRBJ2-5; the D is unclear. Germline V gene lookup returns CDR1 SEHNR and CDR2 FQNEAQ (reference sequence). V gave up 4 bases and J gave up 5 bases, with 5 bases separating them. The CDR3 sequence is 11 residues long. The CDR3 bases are TGTGCCAGCAGCTCCTGGGAGACCCAGTACTTC. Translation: CASSSWETQYF.

DNA for the CDR3: TGTGCCAGCAGTTACTTGGACGAGCAGTTCTTC. Protein: CASSYLDEQFF. This chain connects TRBV12-3 or TRBV12-4 to TRBJ2-1; D not resolved. V dropped 4 bases and J dropped 10 bases, with 8 bases sitting between them. The CDR3 covers 11 residues.

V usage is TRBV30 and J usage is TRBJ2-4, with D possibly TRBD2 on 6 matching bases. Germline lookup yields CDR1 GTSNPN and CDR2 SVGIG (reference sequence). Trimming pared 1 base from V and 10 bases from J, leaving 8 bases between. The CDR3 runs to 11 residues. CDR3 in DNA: TGTGCCTGGAGTGGGCGGGGTATTCAGTACTTC. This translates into CAWSGRGIQYF.

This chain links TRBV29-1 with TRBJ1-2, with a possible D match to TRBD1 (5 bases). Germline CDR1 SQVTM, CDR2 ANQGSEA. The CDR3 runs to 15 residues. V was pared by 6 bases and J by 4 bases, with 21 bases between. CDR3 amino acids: CSVENAFREGYGYTF. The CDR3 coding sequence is TGCAGCGTCGAAAATGCGTTCAGGGAGGGCTATGGCTACACCTTC.

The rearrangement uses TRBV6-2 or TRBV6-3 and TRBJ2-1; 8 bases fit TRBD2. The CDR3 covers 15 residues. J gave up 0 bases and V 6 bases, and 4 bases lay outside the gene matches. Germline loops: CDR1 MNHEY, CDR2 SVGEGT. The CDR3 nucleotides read TGTGCCAGCAGCCGGACTAGCCTCTCCTACAATGAGCAGTTCTTC. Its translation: CASSRTSLSYNEQFF.

CDR3 loop: CASSVDRGRTYEQYF. CDR3 DNA: TGTGCCAGCAGCGTCGACAGGGGTCGGACCTACGAGCAGTACTTC. The chain uses TRBV9 and TRBJ2-7, with TRBD1 identical over 8 bases. The V gene end was trimmed by 2 bases and the J gene end by 2 bases; junction bases not matched to a gene: 6. Germline CDR1 SGDLS, CDR2 YYNGEE. This CDR3 spans 15 amino acids.